This entry lists 7 T cell receptor beta chains sequenced from one sample in a study of CD8+ T cells in alopecia areata. RNA extraction and reverse transcription yielded cDNA as sequencing template. Assay used: immunoSEQ multiplex PCR; TCRdb lists only in-frame clones, some missing. The sample includes 95,000 to 120,000 clones, approximately 51% of them seen just once. Treatment reported: oral pan-JAK inhibitor, 5-10 mg twice daily. The material was CD4+ T cells sorted from blood, obtained at week 24, from a patient treated with tofacitinib. The receptors derive from a human donor with alopecia areata.

This clone was observed once. The V call is TRBV6-5, the J call TRBJ2-7, with TRBD1 identical over 7 bases. Germline values: CDR1 MNHEY, CDR2 SVGAGI. The trim removed 6 bases at V and 5 bases at J, leaving 7 bases unmatched. The CDR3 contains 13 residues. CDR3 amino acids: CASRIDRVNEQYF. The CDR3 coding sequence is TGTGCCAGCAGGATAGACAGGGTGAACGAGCAGTACTTC.

The chain's CDR3 is CASSLEQYSGYTF. The DNA for the CDR3 is TGTGCCAGCAGCTTGGAACAGTACTCTGGCTACACCTTC. This rearrangement joins TRBV5-4 to TRBJ1-2; D is unresolved. Between the trimmed V and J ends, which lost 0 bases and 7 bases, there was a span of 10 bases. The germline V gene encodes CDR1 SGHNT and CDR2 YYREEE (reference sequence). The CDR3 loop spans 13 amino acids. Variable domain in full (rest from reference TRBV5-4 and TRBJ1-2): ETGVTQSPTHLIKTRGQQVTLRCSSQSGHNTVSWYQQALGQGPQFIFQYYREEENGRGNFPPRFSGLQFPNYSSELNVNALELDDSALYLCASSLEQYSGYTFGSGTRLTVV.

This clone was observed a handful of times. J is TRBJ2-3 and V is TRBV10-1; D is unresolved. There are 14 residues in the CDR3. Per germline, CDR1 WNHNN and CDR2 SYGVQD (reference sequence). V was pared by 4 bases and J by 0 bases, with 8 bases between. The CDR3 sequence: CASSAHLSTDTQYF. CDR3 nucleotide sequence: TGCGCCAGCAGTGCCCACCTTAGCACAGATACGCAGTATTTT.

This chain links TRBV4-3 with TRBJ1-1; D is ambiguous. The V gene's germline CDR1 is LGHNA and CDR2 YSLEER. The length of the CDR3 is 15 residues. The V end was cut by 0 bases, the J end by 1 base, with 9 bases between. This chain's CDR3 is CASSQDLTTNTEAFF. The CDR3 DNA follows: TGCGCCAGCAGCCAAGATCTTACCACGAACACTGAAGCTTTCTTT.

This chain joins TRBV6-5 and TRBJ2-3; 7 bases agree with TRBD1. After removal of 6 bases from V and 4 bases from J, the junction contained 7 bases not matched to a gene. The germline gives CDR1 MNHEY, CDR2 SVGAGI. The length of the CDR3 is 14 residues. Here the CDR3 DNA reads TGTGCCAGCAGCCGACAGGGTATTTCAGATACGCAGTATTTT. It encodes CASSRQGISDTQYF.

This clone came up a few times. V gene TRBV5-1 combines with J gene TRBJ2-7; D is possibly TRBD1 (5 bases). Germline V gives CDR1 SGHRS, CDR2 YFSETQ. The germline V and J ends were trimmed by 2 bases and 3 bases, with 12 bases remaining between them. The CDR3 length is 14 residues. The CDR3 DNA is TGCGCCAGCAGCTTAAATACAGGTGGCTACGAGCAGTACTTC. This encodes CASSLNTGGYEQYF.

This clone was seen a handful of times. The rearrangement links TRBV6-5 to TRBJ2-7, with 11 bases aligning to TRBD1. CDR1 MNHEY and CDR2 SVGAGI come from the germline V gene. This CDR3 contains 14 residues. J was trimmed by 3 bases and V by 6 bases; bases with no gene match: 4. The CDR3 DNA is TGTGCCAGCAGGATGGGACAGGGGGACTACGAGCAGTACTTC. It yields the protein CASRMGQGDYEQYF.